Listed below are T cell receptor beta chains from one sample, sequenced in a study of vaccination and CD4 T cells after COVID-19. TCRdb recomputed calls from the PCR reads with MiXCR, one row per CDR3 protein. The table has about 22,000 distinct CDR3 sequences, over 25% seen once; the top ten hold 9.5% to 15%. The antigens for these receptors are not known. Sequenced sample: cultured CD4+ T cells from blood. These receptors all stem from a human donor with COVID-19. Both conserved end residues are part of each CDR3. D genes are given only for firm matches. Expanded clones are given a class, and other clones once, few, many or no size at all.

-,-,TRBJ1-1,TRBV19,CASRAPDRNTEAFF,TGTGCCAGTAGGGCCCCGGACAGGAACACTGAAGCTTTCTTT
-,-,TRBJ1-5,TRBV6-4,CASCRSGYQPQHF,TGTGCCAGCTGTAGGTCAGGGTATCAGCCCCAGCATTTT
TRBD1,few,TRBJ1-3,TRBV6-1,CASSGQGRVGNTIYF,TGTGCCAGCAGTGGACAGGGCAGGGTGGGAAACACCATATATTTT
TRBD1,few,TRBJ1-1,TRBV10-2,CASSESQGARNTEAFF,TGCGCCAGCAGTGAGTCCCAGGGGGCGAGAAACACTGAAGCTTTCTTT
-,once,TRBJ2-6,TRBV5-1,CASRKDSLTGANVLTF,TGCGCCAGCAGGAAGGACTCCTTGACTGGGGCCAACGTCCTGACTTTC
-,few,TRBJ2-6,TRBV6-1,CASSPRSAGANVLTF,TGTGCCAGCAGTCCCCGAAGTGCTGGGGCCAACGTCCTGACTTTC
TRBD1,few,TRBJ2-5,TRBV27,CASRTDRGEETQYF,TGTGCCAGCAGGACGGACAGGGGGGAGGAGACCCAGTACTTC
TRBD2,-,TRBJ2-4,TRBV5-4,CASSLEGGGAAKNIQYF,TGTGCCAGCAGCTTGGAGGGCGGGGGGGCTGCCAAAAACATTCAGTACTTC
TRBD1,-,TRBJ1-2,TRBV15,CATSRAPGQGDREGYTF,TGTGCCACCAGCAGGGCCCCGGGACAGGGCGATCGTGAGGGCTACACCTTC
-,-,TRBJ2-3,TRBV18,CASSPDGNTDTQYF,TGTGCCAGCTCACCCGACGGTAACACAGATACGCAGTATTTT
-,-,TRBJ1-5,TRBV24-1,CATSESGAGQPQHF,TGTGCCACCAGTGAGTCAGGGGCTGGTCAGCCCCAGCATTTT
-,-,TRBJ2-1,TRBV7-2,CASRFLDNEQFF,TGTGCCAGCAGGTTTCTGGACAATGAGCAGTTCTTC
-,-,TRBJ1-4,TRBV10-3,CAISESGLNNEKLFF,TGTGCCATCAGTGAGTCGGGTTTGAATAATGAAAAACTGTTTTTT
-,few,TRBJ2-7,TRBV5-6,CASSLDRNEQYF,TGTGCCAGCAGCTTGGATCGGAACGAGCAGTACTTC
-,-,TRBJ2-4,TRBV20-1,CSARWAGLAKNIQYF,TGCAGTGCTAGGTGGGCAGGCCTAGCCAAAAACATTCAGTACTTC
TRBD1,few,TRBJ1-5,TRBV7-9,CASSWDRDQPQHF,TGTGCCAGCAGCTGGGACAGGGATCAGCCCCAGCATTTT
TRBD1,-,TRBJ1-5,TRBV7-9,CASSLGTGVSRQPQHF,TGTGCCAGCAGCCTGGGGACAGGGGTGAGCAGGCAGCCCCAGCATTTT
-,-,TRBJ1-1,TRBV20-1,CSARREGFTEAFF,TGCAGTGCAAGGAGGGAGGGATTCACTGAAGCTTTCTTT
-,few,TRBJ1-5,TRBV15,CATSRDRGKPQHF,TGTGCCACCAGCAGAGATCGGGGGAAGCCCCAGCATTTT
TRBD1,-,TRBJ1-2,TRBV6-5,CASSYRDRGSYGYTF,TGTGCCAGCAGTTACCGGGACAGGGGGTCCTATGGCTACACCTTC
TRBD2,once,TRBJ2-5,TRBV19,CASSTRLAGPQETQYF,TGTGCCAGTAGTACCCGACTAGCGGGGCCCCAAGAGACCCAGTACTTC
TRBD1,few,TRBJ2-2,TRBV7-9,CASSLGQGVIGELFF,TGTGCCAGCAGCCTGGGACAGGGGGTTATCGGGGAGCTGTTTTTT
-,-,TRBJ2-5,TRBV14,CASSQRGRYQETQYF,TGTGCCAGCAGCCAACGGGGGCGTTACCAAGAGACCCAGTACTTC
TRBD1,-,TRBJ1-1,TRBV6-2/TRBV6-3,CASSRDRARLGAFF,TGTGCCAGCAGTCGGGACAGGGCCAGGCTGGGTGCTTTCTTT
TRBD1,-,TRBJ1-1,TRBV20-1,CSAPRTGVSTEAFF,TGCAGTGCTCCTCGGACAGGGGTAAGCACTGAAGCTTTCTTT
-,-,TRBJ2-2,TRBV7-2,CASSRGGGFTGELFF,TGTGCCAGCAGCCGAGGTGGGGGGTTCACCGGGGAGCTGTTTTTT
-,few,TRBJ1-2,TRBV12-3/TRBV12-4,CASSGTSDGYTF,TGTGCCAGCAGTGGGACGTCAGATGGCTACACCTTC
-,few,TRBJ1-2,TRBV28,CASSLSRSHPNYGYTF,TGTGCCAGCAGTTTATCTCGGTCCCACCCTAACTATGGCTACACCTTC
-,few,TRBJ1-1,TRBV7-2,CASSLYNGLNTEAFF,TGTGCCAGCAGCTTGTACAATGGATTGAACACTGAAGCTTTCTTT
TRBD1,-,TRBJ1-2,TRBV28,CASSLGSGQGSGNYGYTF,TGTGCCAGCAGTTTAGGGTCGGGACAGGGGTCAGGAAACTATGGCTACACCTTC
-,-,TRBJ1-5,TRBV28,CASSRDKSQHF,TGTGCCAGCAGCCGGGACAAATCCCAGCATTTT
-,few,TRBJ1-6,TRBV5-4,CASRTPTGQYHHLHF,TGTGCCAGCAGAACCCCAACGGGACAATATCACCACCTCCACTTT
TRBD1,-,TRBJ1-2,TRBV25-1,CASSPGTGHGYTF,TGTGCCAGCAGTCCCGGGACAGGGCATGGCTACACCTTC
-,few,TRBJ1-6,TRBV7-2,CASSLNFSPLHF,TGTGCCAGCAGCTTGAATTTCTCACCCCTCCACTTT
-,few,TRBJ1-2,TRBV6-4,CASSADPFPHRRYGYTF,TGTGCCAGCAGTGCCGATCCGTTCCCCCACCGGCGTTATGGCTACACCTTC
-,few,TRBJ2-1,TRBV20-1,CSVRDVSRYNEQFF,TGCAGTGTCAGGGACGTTTCCCGCTACAATGAGCAGTTCTTC
-,few,TRBJ1-4,TRBV28,CASSLLPQRGDEKLFF,TGTGCCAGCAGCCTTTTGCCCCAAAGGGGCGACGAAAAACTGTTTTTT
-,few,TRBJ2-3,TRBV24-1,CATRGTTRSPTQYF,TGTGCCACCAGGGGGACGACTAGAAGCCCTACGCAGTATTTT
-,-,TRBJ1-6,TRBV21-1,CASSKFLIPTSTGDNSPLHF,TGTGCCAGCAGCAAGTTCCTTATACCCACCTCGACAGGGGACAATTCACCCCTCCACTTT
TRBD1,-,TRBJ2-1,TRBV11-1,CASRGQASSYNEQFF,TGTGCCAGCAGGGGACAGGCGAGCTCCTACAATGAGCAGTTCTTC
-,once,TRBJ2-1,TRBV7-3,CASSLRGQSSYNEQFF,TGTGCCAGCAGCTTAAGGGGGCAAAGCTCCTACAATGAGCAGTTCTTC
TRBD1,-,TRBJ1-1,TRBV10-2,CASSERQGAREAFF,TGCGCCAGCAGTGAGCGACAGGGGGCGAGGGAAGCTTTCTTT
TRBD1,few,TRBJ2-2,TRBV7-3,CASSPDRGRDGNTGELFF,TGTGCCAGCAGCCCGGACAGGGGGCGCGACGGGAACACCGGGGAGCTGTTTTTT
TRBD1,-,TRBJ1-2,TRBV2,CASSLGQGGDGYTF,TGTGCCAGCAGTCTCGGACAGGGAGGAGATGGCTACACCTTC
TRBD2,medium-sized,TRBJ2-3,TRBV7-6,CASSFSRGGTDTQYF,TGTGCCAGCAGCTTCTCTCGGGGGGGCACAGATACGCAGTATTTT
-,few,TRBJ1-6,TRBV28,CASSRQLLPFSPLHF,TGTGCCAGCAGCCGACAACTACTACCTTTTTCACCCCTCCACTTT
TRBD1,-,TRBJ1-5,TRBV18,CASSRGTGTTSNQPQHF,TGTGCCAGCTCACGCGGGACAGGGACTACGAGCAATCAGCCCCAGCATTTT
-,few,TRBJ2-3,TRBV27,CASSPPWADTQYF,TGTGCCAGCAGCCCTCCCTGGGCAGATACGCAGTATTTT
-,-,TRBJ1-5,TRBV6-4,CASSAGSGNQPQHF,TGTGCCAGCAGTGCCGGGTCGGGCAATCAGCCCCAGCATTTT
TRBD1,-,TRBJ2-7,TRBV2,CASTGVNPLDEQYF,TGTGCCAGTACAGGGGTGAACCCCTTGGACGAGCAGTACTTC
-,few,TRBJ2-5,TRBV7-9,CASSLNRGVETQYF,TGTGCCAGCAGCTTAAATAGGGGGGTGGAGACCCAGTACTTC
TRBD1,few,TRBJ1-1,TRBV20-1,CSAGQGRGMNTEAFF,TGCAGTGCTGGACAGGGTCGGGGGATGAACACTGAAGCTTTCTTT
-,-,TRBJ1-2,TRBV20-1,CSARVPGTIYGYTF,TGCAGTGCTAGAGTACCCGGGACAATCTATGGCTACACCTTC
TRBD1,-,TRBJ2-7,TRBV4-2,CASSRDSSYEQYF,TGTGCCAGCAGCCGGGACAGCTCCTACGAGCAGTACTTC
TRBD1,few,TRBJ1-6,TRBV19,CATGTAVPLHF,TGTGCCACCGGGACAGCCGTCCCCCTCCACTTT
TRBD2,-,TRBJ2-3,TRBV4-3,CASSQILAADTQYF,TGCGCCAGCAGCCAAATCCTAGCGGCAGATACGCAGTATTTT
-,-,TRBJ2-3,TRBV29-1,CSVDVGNMGTQYF,TGCAGCGTTGATGTAGGGAATATGGGTACGCAGTATTTT
-,-,TRBJ1-2,TRBV12-3/TRBV12-4,CASGEDGNYGYTF,TGTGCCAGCGGGGAAGACGGCAACTATGGCTACACCTTC
TRBD1,-,TRBJ1-6,TRBV18,CASSGGQGESSPLHF,TGTGCCAGCTCAGGGGGACAGGGAGAAAGTTCACCCCTCCACTTT